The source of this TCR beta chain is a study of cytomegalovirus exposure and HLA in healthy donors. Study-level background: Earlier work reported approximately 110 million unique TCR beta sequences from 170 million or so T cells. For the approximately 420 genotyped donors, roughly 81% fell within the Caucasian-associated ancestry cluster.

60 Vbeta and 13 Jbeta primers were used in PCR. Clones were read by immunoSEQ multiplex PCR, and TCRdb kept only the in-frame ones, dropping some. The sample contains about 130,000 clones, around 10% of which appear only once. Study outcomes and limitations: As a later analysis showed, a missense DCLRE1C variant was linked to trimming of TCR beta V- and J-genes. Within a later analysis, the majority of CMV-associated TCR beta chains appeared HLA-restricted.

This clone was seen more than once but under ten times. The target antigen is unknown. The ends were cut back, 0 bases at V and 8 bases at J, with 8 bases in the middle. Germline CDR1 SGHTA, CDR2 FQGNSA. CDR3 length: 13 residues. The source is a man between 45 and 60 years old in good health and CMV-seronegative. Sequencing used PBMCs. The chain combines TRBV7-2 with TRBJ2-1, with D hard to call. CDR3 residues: CASSLAHPDEQFF. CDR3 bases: TGTGCCAGCAGCTTAGCCCACCCGGATGAGCAGTTCTTC.